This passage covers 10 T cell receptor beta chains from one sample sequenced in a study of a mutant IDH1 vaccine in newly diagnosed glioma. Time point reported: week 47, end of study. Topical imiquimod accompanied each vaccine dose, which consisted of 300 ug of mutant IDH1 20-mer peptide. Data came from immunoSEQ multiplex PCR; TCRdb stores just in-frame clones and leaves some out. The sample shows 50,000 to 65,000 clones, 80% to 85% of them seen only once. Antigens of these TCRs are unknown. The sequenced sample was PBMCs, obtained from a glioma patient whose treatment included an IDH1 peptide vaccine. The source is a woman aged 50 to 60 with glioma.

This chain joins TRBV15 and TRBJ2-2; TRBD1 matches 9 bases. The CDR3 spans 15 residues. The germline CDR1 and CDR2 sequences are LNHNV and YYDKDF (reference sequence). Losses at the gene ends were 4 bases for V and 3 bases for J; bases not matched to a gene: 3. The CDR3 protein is CATSMGQGYTGELFF. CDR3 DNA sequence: TGTGCCACCAGCATGGGACAGGGCTACACCGGGGAGCTGTTTTTT.

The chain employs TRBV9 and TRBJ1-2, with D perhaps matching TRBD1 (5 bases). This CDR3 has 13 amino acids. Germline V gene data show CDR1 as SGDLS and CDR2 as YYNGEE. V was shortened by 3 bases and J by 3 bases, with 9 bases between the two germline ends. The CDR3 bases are TGTGCCAGCAGCGCAGCAGGGTACTATGGCTACACCTTC. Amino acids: CASSAAGYYGYTF.

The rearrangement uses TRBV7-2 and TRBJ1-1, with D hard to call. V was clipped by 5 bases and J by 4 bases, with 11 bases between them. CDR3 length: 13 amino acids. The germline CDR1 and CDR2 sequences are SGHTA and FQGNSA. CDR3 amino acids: CASSPGPSTEAFF. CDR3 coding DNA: TGTGCCAGCAGCCCCGGGCCCTCCACTGAAGCTTTCTTT. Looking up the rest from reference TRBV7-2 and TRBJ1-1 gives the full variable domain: GAGVSQSPSNKVTEKGKDVELRCDPISGHTALYWYRQSLGQGLEFLIYFQGNSAPDKSGLPSDRFSAERTGGSVSTLTIQRTQQEDSAVYLCASSPGPSTEAFFGQGTRLTVV.

This chain's CDR3 is CASSLTAGSGGYTF. In nucleotides, the CDR3 is TGTGCCAGCAGCTTAACTGCAGGGTCGGGTGGCTACACCTTC. The gene calls are TRBV7-3 and TRBJ1-2; D may be TRBD1 (5 bases). The ends were cut back, 0 bases at V and 7 bases at J, with 12 bases in the middle. The CDR3 runs 14 residues. Germline V gene data show CDR1 as SGHTA and CDR2 as FQGTGA.

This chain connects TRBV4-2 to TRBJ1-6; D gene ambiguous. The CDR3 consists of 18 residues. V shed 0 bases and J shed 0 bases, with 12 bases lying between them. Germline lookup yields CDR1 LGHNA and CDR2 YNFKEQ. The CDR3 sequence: CASSQDWVRSSYNSPLHF. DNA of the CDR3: TGTGCCAGCAGCCAAGATTGGGTGAGGAGCTCCTATAATTCACCCCTCCACTTT.

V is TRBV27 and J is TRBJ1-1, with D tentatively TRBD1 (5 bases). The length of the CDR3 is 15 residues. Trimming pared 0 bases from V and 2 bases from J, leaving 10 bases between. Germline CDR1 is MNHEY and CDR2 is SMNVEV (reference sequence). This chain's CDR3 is CASSLSPGANTEAFF. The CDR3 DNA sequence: TGTGCCAGCAGTTTATCCCCCGGGGCCAACACTGAAGCTTTCTTT.

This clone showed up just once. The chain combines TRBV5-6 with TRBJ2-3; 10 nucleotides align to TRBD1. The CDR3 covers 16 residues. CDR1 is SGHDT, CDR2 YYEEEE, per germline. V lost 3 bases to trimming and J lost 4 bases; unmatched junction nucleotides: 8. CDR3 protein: CASSSETGGAPDTQYF. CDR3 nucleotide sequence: TGTGCCAGCAGCTCCGAGACAGGGGGCGCGCCAGATACGCAGTATTTT. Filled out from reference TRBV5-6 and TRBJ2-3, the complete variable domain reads DAGVTQSPTHLIKTRGQQVTLRCSPKSGHDTVSWYQQALGQGPQFIFQYYEEEERQRGNFPDRFSGHQFPNYSSELNVNALLLGDSALYLCASSSETGGAPDTQYFGPGTRLTVL.

The CDR3 DNA sequence: TGTGCCAGCAGTTACCCGGGGACAGGGGGCAATGAGCAGTTCTTC. Translating gives CASSYPGTGGNEQFF. This sequence joins TRBV13 and TRBJ2-1; 11 bases map to TRBD1. The length of the CDR3 is 15 residues. Per the germline V gene, CDR1 is PRHDT and CDR2 is FYEKMQ (reference sequence). After removal of 6 bases from V and 6 bases from J, the junction contained 7 bases not matched to a gene.

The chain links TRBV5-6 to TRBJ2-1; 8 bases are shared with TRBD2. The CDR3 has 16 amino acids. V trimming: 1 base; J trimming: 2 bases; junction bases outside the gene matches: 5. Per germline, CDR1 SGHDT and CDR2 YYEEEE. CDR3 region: CASSLWSRGAYNEQFF. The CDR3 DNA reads TGTGCCAGCAGCTTGTGGTCGCGGGGGGCCTACAATGAGCAGTTCTTC.

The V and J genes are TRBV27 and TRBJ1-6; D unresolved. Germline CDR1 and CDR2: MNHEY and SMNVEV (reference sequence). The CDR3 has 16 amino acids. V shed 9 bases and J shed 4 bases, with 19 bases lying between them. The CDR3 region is CASSHGSSVYNSPLHF. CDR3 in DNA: TGTGCCAGTTCTCACGGGAGTTCTGTGTATAATTCACCCCTCCACTTT.